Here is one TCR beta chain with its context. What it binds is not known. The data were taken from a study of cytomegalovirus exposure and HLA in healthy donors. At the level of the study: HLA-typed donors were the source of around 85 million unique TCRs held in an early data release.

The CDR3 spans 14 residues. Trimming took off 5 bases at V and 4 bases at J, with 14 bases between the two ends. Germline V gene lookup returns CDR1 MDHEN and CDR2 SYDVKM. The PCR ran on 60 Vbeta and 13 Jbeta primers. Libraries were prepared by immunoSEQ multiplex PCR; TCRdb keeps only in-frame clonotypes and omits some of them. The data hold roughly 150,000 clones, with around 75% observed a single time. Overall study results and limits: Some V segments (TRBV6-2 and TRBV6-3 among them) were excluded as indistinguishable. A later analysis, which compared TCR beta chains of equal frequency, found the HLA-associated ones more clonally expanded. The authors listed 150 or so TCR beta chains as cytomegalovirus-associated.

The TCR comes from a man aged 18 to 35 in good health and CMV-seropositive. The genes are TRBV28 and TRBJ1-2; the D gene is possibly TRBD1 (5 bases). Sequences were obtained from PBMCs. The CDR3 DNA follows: TGTGCCAGCAGTCTAAGTAGGGGCGGCTATGGCTACACCTTC. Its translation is CASSLSRGGYGYTF.